This T cell receptor (beta chain) was sequenced during a study of human T cells and chemical hapten exposure. In this sample, this clonotype turned up many times. TCRdb re-analysed the RACE reads in MiXCR, keeping a single row per CDR3 protein. Among tens of thousands of distinct CDR3 sequences, around 9.3% were seen once, and the ten largest hold 13%. Time point denoted: patch test 1, 2 weeks after DPC sensitization. Sample treatment: therapeutic diphenylcyclopropenone sensitization with weekly scalp DPC. The specimen comprised whole blood, sampled in connection with sensitization to the hapten diphenylcyclopropenone (DPC). The TCR sequence derives from a woman in her thirties or forties with alopecia areata. Some clones in this sample may be carry-over from other donors' samples.

The CDR3 region has the DNA TGTGCCAGCAGCTCCCTAACAGGGAGTTCACCCCTCCACTTT. Amino acid sequence: CASSSLTGSSPLHF. The V gene is TRBV7-2, the J gene TRBJ1-6, with D perhaps matching TRBD1 (6 bases). CDR3 length: 14 amino acids. Germline V gene data show CDR1 as SGHTA and CDR2 as FQGNSA. The V end was cut by 4 bases, the J end by 9 bases, with 13 bases between.